This T cell receptor beta chain came from a study of blood T cell repertoires in COVID-19 (dated by TCRdb to the early 2020s). Notes on the research overall: Samples covering the acute and convalescent phases of COVID-19 were provided by collaborators in the United States, Italy and Spain. The prospective study material was composed of cDNA or gDNA derived from T cells, B-cell-depleted T cells, or PBMCs. The samples were drawn from two sources: the first 160 participants of the ongoing ImmuneRACE study, and over 950 subjects contributed by 6 global collaborators. Subjects who had been exposed to COVID-19, were actively infected with it, or had recovered from it provided the deeply sampled blood TCRbeta repertoires that made up the dataset. Sample metadata almost always included a de-identified subject ID, COVID-19 status, age in years and sex. HLA class I and class II types, where available, came from metadata supplied by the sample provider rather than from assay-based typing. The repertoires were released in a freely available public database intended as a resource for research on the immune response to SARS-CoV-2.

TCRbeta CDR3 regions were amplified from genomic DNA using the immunoSEQ Assay, a bias-controlled multiplex PCR. On the authors' methods: The number of nucleated cells in each sample was estimated from the amplification of reference gene primers within the assay. To quantify the absolute abundance of each unique TCRbeta CDR3 rearrangement, sequence reads were collapsed and filtered. For each sample, productive Simpson clonality was calculated as the square root of Simpson's diversity index across productive rearrangements. This is the immuneACCESS table as TCRdb keeps it, with only in-frame sequences that have V and J called. A part of the clones is gone; compared with another copy, unresolved V genes explain less than half, and the rest is unexplained. From that table come the V and J calls and clone size; the DNA was used to work out D and trimming. Recorded for this sample are over 150,000 clones; around 90% of them occurred a single time. The ten largest clones take up approximately 0.59% of the sample.

On this clone itself: Its antigen has not been determined. The input lacks base qualities; no much larger clone sits a single base away.

Inclusive of the bounding cysteine and phenylalanine, the CDR3 is 16 residues long. Only the CDR3 part of the read is kept: 48 bases, read in frame from the first base. Per the germline V gene, LGHNA is the CDR1 and YSLEER is the CDR2. From V the trimming removes 4 bases and from J it removes 5 bases, while the gene matches leave 7 bases of the junction unaccounted for. Each collaborating institution followed its own protocols to collect whole blood in K2EDTA tubes. For TCRbeta analysis, collaborators shipped samples as frozen whole blood, isolated PBMCs, or DNA extracted from either of those sample types. Points the paper makes about the study in general: The quantity of clinical and demographic metadata differed by source and by participant and was supplied without curation.

Sequenced input: peripheral blood. The TCR comes from a man aged 45-60 years with acute or convalescent COVID-19. This sequence uses TRBV4-3 and TRBJ2-2, and 10 junctional nucleotides match TRBD2. The CDR3 sequence is CASSPRTSGYTGELFF. The DNA is TGCGCCAGCAGCCCCCGGACTAGCGGATATACCGGGGAGCTGTTTTTT.